This T cell receptor beta chain is from a study of T-cell memory formation after mild COVID-19. Across the whole study: Largely donor-specific TCR clusters were found. Study-level results: Cross-reactive memory appears to have joined, as suggested by some responding clones showing up in pre-infection memory.

V gave up 4 bases and J gave up 4 bases, with 23 bases separating them. Germline values: CDR1 MGHRA, CDR2 YSYEKL. CDR3 length: 18 amino acids. This clonotype was seen a handful of times. Its matching antigen is unknown. TCRdb independently ran MiXCR on the 5' RACE reads; one entry per CDR3 protein. Counted here are roughly 600,000 distinct CDR3 sequences, over 15% occurring once; the ten biggest clones make up about 12%. The chain carries TRBV4-1 and TRBJ2-1, with a possible D match to TRBD2 (6 bases). The sequence was collected from an adult woman who had mild COVID-19 (a few samples of this study predate the infection). Cell type and time point are not known. Material: PBMCs or a T cell subset sorted from them (not recorded which). CDR3 protein: CASSRRARGGDVYNEQFF. In DNA, the CDR3 is TGCGCCAGCAGCCGAAGAGCGCGGGGTGGGGACGTTTACAATGAGCAGTTCTTC.